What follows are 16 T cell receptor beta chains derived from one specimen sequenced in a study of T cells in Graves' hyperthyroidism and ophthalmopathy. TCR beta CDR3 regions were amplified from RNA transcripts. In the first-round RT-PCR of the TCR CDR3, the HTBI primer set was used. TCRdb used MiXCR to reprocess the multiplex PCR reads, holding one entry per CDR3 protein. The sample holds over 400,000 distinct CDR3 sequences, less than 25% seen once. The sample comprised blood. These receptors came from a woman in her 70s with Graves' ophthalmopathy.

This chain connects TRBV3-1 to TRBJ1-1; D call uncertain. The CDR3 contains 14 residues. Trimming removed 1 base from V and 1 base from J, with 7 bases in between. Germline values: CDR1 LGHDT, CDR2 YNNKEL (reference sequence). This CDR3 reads CASSQVRANTEAFF. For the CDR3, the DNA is TGTGCCAGCAGCCAAGTGAGGGCGAACACTGAAGCTTTCTTT.

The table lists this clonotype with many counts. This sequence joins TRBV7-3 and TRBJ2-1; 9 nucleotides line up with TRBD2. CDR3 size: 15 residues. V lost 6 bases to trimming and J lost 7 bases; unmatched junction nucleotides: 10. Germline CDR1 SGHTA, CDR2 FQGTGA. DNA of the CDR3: TGTGCCAGCAGTTCTAGCGGGACGCCCCTGAATGAGCAGTTCTTC. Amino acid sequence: CASSSSGTPLNEQFF.

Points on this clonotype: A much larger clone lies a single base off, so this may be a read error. The CDR3 loop reads CASSVRGPMGSEQYF. The CDR3 region has the DNA TGTGCCAGCAGCGTACGGGGGCCAATGGGAAGCGAGCAGTACTTC. This chain joins TRBV7-2 and TRBJ2-7; D tentatively fits TRBD1 or TRBD2 (6 bases each). Germline assignment: CDR1 SGHTA and CDR2 FQGNSA. The length of the CDR3 is 15 residues. V was pared by 5 bases and J by 6 bases, with 20 bases between.

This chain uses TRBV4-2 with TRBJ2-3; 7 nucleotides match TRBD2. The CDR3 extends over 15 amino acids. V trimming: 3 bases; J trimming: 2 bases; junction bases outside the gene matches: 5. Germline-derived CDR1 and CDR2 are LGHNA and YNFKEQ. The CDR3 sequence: CASSQGGLNTDTQYF. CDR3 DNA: TGTGCCAGCAGCCAGGGGGGGTTGAACACAGATACGCAGTATTTT.

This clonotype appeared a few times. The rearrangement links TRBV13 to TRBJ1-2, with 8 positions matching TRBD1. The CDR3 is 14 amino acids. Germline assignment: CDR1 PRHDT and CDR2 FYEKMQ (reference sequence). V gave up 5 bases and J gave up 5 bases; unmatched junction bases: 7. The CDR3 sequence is CASSLRDRTYGYTF. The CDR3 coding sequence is TGTGCCAGCAGCCTCCGGGACAGGACTTATGGCTACACCTTC.

CDR3 in DNA: TGTGCCAGTAGCTTAGGGGCAGGAGCTGAGCAGTTCTTC. It is translated as CASSLGAGAEQFF. The V gene is TRBV19, the J gene TRBJ2-1, with D possibly TRBD1 on 5 matching bases. The V end was cut by 6 bases, the J end by 9 bases, with 15 bases between. Germline V gene lookup returns CDR1 LNHDA and CDR2 SQIVND (reference sequence). The CDR3 length is 13 residues.

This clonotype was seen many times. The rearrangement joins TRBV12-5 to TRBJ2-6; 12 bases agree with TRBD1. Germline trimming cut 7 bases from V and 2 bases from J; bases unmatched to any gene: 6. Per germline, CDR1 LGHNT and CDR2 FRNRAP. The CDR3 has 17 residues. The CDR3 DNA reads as TGTGCTAGTGCCTCCGGGACAGGGGGCGCTGGGGCCAACGTCCTGACTTTC. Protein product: CASASGTGGAGANVLTF.

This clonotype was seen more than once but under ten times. CDR3 nucleotide sequence: TGTGCCAGTAGTATCACTAGCGGGAACGCAGATACGCAGTATTTT. This encodes CASSITSGNADTQYF. V and J are TRBV19 and TRBJ2-3; 10 bases align to TRBD2. Germline CDR1 is LNHDA and CDR2 is SQIVND (reference sequence). The CDR3 totals 15 residues. Unmatched junction bases numbered 4, after V lost 3 bases and J lost 4 bases.

The DNA for the CDR3 is TGTGCCAGCAGTAATGGGCACATTCAGTACTTC. Translated: CASSNGHIQYF. The chain combines TRBV7-2 with TRBJ2-4; no definite D call. The CDR3 consists of 11 residues. Between the trimmed V and J ends, which lost 6 bases and 8 bases, there was a span of 8 bases. The germline CDR1 and CDR2 sequences are SGHTA and FQGNSA.

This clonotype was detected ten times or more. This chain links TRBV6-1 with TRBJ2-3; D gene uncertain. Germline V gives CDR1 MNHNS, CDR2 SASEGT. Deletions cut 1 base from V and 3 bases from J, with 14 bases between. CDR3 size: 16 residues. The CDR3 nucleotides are TGTGCCAGCAGTGAAGATGCAGGAGCTTTTACAGATACGCAGTATTTT. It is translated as CASSEDAGAFTDTQYF.

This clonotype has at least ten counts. This CDR3 reads CASSEQGGEETQYF. The DNA for the CDR3 is TGTGCCAGCAGTGAACAAGGGGGGGAAGAGACCCAGTACTTC. The chain uses TRBV2 and TRBJ2-5, with a tentative D call TRBD2 (7 bases). Germline V gene lookup returns CDR1 SNHLY and CDR2 FYNNEI. The germline V and J ends were trimmed by 2 bases and 3 bases, with 10 bases remaining between them. There are 14 residues in the CDR3. Complete variable domain (other parts from reference TRBV2 and TRBJ2-5): EPEVTQTPSHQVTQMGQEVILRCVPISNHLYFYWYRQILGQKVEFLVSFYNNEISEKSEIFDDQFSVERPDGSNFTLKIRSTKLEDSAMYFCASSEQGGEETQYFGPGTRLLVL.

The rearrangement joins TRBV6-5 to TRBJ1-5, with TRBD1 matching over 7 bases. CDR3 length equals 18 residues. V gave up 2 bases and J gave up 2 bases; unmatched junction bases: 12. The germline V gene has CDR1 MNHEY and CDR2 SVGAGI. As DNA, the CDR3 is TGTGCCAGCAGTTACACCGGGGCAGGGGGTGATGGCAATCAGCCCCAGCATTTT. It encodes CASSYTGAGGDGNQPQHF.

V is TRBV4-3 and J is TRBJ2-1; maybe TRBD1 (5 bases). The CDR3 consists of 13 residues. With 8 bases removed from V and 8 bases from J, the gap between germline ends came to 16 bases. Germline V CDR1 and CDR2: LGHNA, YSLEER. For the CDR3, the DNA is TGCGCCAGCGGACAAAAGCTGGCGGATGAGCAGTTCTTC. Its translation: CASGQKLADEQFF.

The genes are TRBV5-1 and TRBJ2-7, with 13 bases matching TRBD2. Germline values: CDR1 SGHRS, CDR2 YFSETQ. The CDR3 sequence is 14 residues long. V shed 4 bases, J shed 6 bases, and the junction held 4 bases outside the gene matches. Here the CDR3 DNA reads TGCGCCAGCAGCCCGGGACTAGCGGGACTCGAGCAGTACTTC. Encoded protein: CASSPGLAGLEQYF. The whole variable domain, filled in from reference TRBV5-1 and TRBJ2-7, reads KAGVTQTPRYLIKTRGQQVTLSCSPISGHRSVSWYQQTPGQGLQFLFEYFSETQRNKGNFPGRFSGRQFSNSRSEMNVSTLELGDSALYLCASSPGLAGLEQYFGPGTRLTVT.

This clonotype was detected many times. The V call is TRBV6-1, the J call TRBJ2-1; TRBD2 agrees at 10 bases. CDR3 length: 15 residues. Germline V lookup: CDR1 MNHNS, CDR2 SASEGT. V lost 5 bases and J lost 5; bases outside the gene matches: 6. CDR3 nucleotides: TGTGCCAGCAGTAGCGGGAGGGCCGGGAACAATGAGCAGTTCTTC. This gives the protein CASSSGRAGNNEQFF.

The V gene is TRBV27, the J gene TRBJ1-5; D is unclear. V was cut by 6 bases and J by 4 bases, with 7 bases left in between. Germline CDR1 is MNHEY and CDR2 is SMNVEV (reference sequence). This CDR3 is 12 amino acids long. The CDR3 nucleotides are TGTGCCAGCAGCCATCGAAATCAGCCCCAGCATTTT. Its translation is CASSHRNQPQHF.